These 3 T cell receptor beta chains were all obtained from the same sample, sequenced in a study of blood T cell repertoires in COVID-19 (TCRdb year 2020). Libraries came from the immunoSEQ multiplex PCR assay. TCRdb retrieved this table from immuneACCESS and kept in-frame rearrangements only. Not all clones are present; in checked studies, unresolved V genes account for under half, and no reason is known for the remainder. This sample gives about 240,000 clones in total; roughly 76% of them show up just once. The top ten hold approximately 7.5% of the sample. Sequences were obtained from peripheral blood. The receptors come from a woman of 80 years or more with COVID-19, enrolled during active disease.

On this clone itself: Other DNA sequences in this specimen translate into the identical CDR3. The chain has TRBV30 and TRBJ1-1, with TRBD1 as a possible D gene (6 bases). The CDR3 runs to 12 residues. V lost 3 bases to trimming and J lost 4 bases, with 9 bases between them. Germline V gene sequence: CDR1 GTSNPN, CDR2 SVGIG (reference sequence). CDR3 residues: CAWSRGGTEAFF. The DNA of the CDR3 is TGTGCCTGGAGCAGGGGTGGCACTGAAGCTTTCTTT.

The V gene is TRBV4-3, the J gene TRBJ2-4; TRBD2 might be the D (5 bases). Germline CDR1 and CDR2: LGHNA and YSLEER. The ends were cut back, 1 base at V and 8 bases at J, with 15 bases in the middle. The CDR3 has 15 amino acids. The CDR3 sequence: CASSQGTGIVDIQYF. The CDR3 DNA reads TGCGCCAGCAGCCAAGGGACCGGGATTGTAGACATTCAGTACTTC.

Remarks on this clone: This CDR3 fails to terminate in the conserved phenylalanine or tryptophan, so it likely reflects a read error. The limits of the CDR3 on the DNA are not certain, so only TCRdb's listed CDR3 is given. This chain joins TRBV29-1 and TRBJ1-5; the table assigns TRBD1, which was not confirmed against the DNA. Germline CDR1 and CDR2: SQVTM and ANQGSEA. Both ends counted, the CDR3 spans 9 residues. CDR3 in amino acids: CSVSGQTKK.